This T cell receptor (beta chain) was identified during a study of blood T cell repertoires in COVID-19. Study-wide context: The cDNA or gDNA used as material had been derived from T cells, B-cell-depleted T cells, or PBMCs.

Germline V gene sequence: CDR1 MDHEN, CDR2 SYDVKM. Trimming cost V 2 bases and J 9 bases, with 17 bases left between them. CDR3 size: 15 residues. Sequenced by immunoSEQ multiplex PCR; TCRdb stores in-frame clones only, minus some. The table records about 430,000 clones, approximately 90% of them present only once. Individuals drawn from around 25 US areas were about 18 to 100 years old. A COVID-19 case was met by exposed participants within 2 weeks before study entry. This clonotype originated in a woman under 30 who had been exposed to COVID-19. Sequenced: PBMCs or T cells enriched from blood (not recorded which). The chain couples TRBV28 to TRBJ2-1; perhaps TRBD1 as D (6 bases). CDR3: CASSLIPGEFVEQFF. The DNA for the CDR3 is TGTGCCAGCAGTTTAATCCCAGGGGAGTTTGTTGAGCAGTTCTTC.